The 24 T cell receptor beta chains below come from one sample, sequenced in a study of long-term antiretroviral therapy in people with HIV. Researchers report immunoSEQ v3.0 was run at survey level. Sequencing used immunoSEQ multiplex PCR; TCRdb keeps in-frame clones, though not all of them. This sample has approximately 18,000 clones; 80% occur once, and the top ten carry about 10%. Specimen: unsorted PBMCs, collected 0.2 years after starting antiretroviral therapy. The source of these receptors is a middle-aged woman with HIV.

This clone was recorded once. The chain employs TRBV9 and TRBJ2-7; maybe TRBD2 (6 bases). Germline CDR1 is SGDLS and CDR2 is YYNGEE. The CDR3 totals 13 residues. The V and J ends lost 1 base and 4 bases respectively, with 9 bases between them. This CDR3 is CASSVSEGYEQYF. The CDR3 DNA sequence: TGTGCCAGCAGCGTATCGGAGGGATACGAGCAGTACTTC.

The V and J genes are TRBV4-1 and TRBJ2-7; TRBD1 might be the D (6 bases). Trimming took off 0 bases at V and 2 bases at J, with 20 bases between the two ends. CDR1 is MGHRA and CDR2 is YSYEKL in the germline V gene. This CDR3 contains 18 residues. The CDR3 sequence is CASSQEITRMAGAYEQYF. In DNA form, the CDR3 reads TGCGCCAGCAGCCAAGAAATAACAAGGATGGCAGGGGCCTACGAGCAGTACTTC.

The chain combines TRBV5-4 with TRBJ2-7, with TRBD1 matching 7 bases. CDR3 size: 14 residues. Germline V gives CDR1 SGHNT, CDR2 YYREEE (reference sequence). Losses at the gene ends were 1 base for V and 12 bases for J; bases not matched to a gene: 13. CDR3 nucleotides: TGTGCCAGCAGCTTGAACATGCTTCAACAGGGGCGGTACTTC. Translating it yields CASSLNMLQQGRYF.

V and J are TRBV7-9 and TRBJ2-7; no reliable D call. Germline CDR1 and CDR2: SEHNR and FQNEAQ (reference sequence). The V gene lost 2 bases and the J gene lost 4 bases, with 9 bases spanning the gap. The CDR3 is 13 residues long. The CDR3 region has the DNA TGTGCCAGCAGCTTATCGTTGGGGTACGAGCAGTACTTC. This encodes CASSLSLGYEQYF.

The rearrangement joins TRBV5-6 to TRBJ1-6; unclear D gene. Germline CDR1 reads SGHDT; CDR2 reads YYEEEE. Between the trimmed V and J ends, which lost 4 bases and 3 bases, there was a span of 11 bases. The CDR3 extends over 15 amino acids. CDR3 bases: TGTGCCAGCAGCGGACCGATTTTCTATAATTCACCCCTCCACTTT. As protein: CASSGPIFYNSPLHF.

The V gene is TRBV7-9, the J gene TRBJ1-5, with D possibly TRBD1 on 5 matching bases. Trimming stripped 4 bases from V and 7 bases from J, with 14 bases between. The CDR3 is 14 amino acids. Looked up from germline, CDR1 is SEHNR and CDR2 is FQNEAQ (reference sequence). For the CDR3, the DNA is TGTGCCAGCAGCTCACTTACGAGGGACCAGCCCCAGCATTTT. It codes for CASSSLTRDQPQHF.

The V and J genes are TRBV11-2 and TRBJ1-1; D is uncertain. The CDR3 spans 13 residues. The germline V and J ends were trimmed by 4 bases and 1 base, with 7 bases remaining between them. CDR1 and CDR2 (germline): SGHAT, FQNNGV. CDR3 sequence reads: CASSYHTNTEAFF. The CDR3 DNA reads as TGTGCCAGCAGCTACCACACGAACACTGAAGCTTTCTTT.

The CDR3 DNA reads TGTGCCTGGACCGGGAGCGGGAGGGCCAGGTACGAGCAGTACTTC. It translates to CAWTGSGRARYEQYF. This chain uses TRBV30 with TRBJ2-7; 10 bases are a match to TRBD2. The germline CDR1 and CDR2 sequences are GTSNPN and SVGIG (reference sequence). There are 15 residues in the CDR3. V was clipped by 4 bases and J by 4 bases; unmatched bases: 10.

This chain uses TRBV29-1 with TRBJ1-3; no clear D. Germline V gives CDR1 SQVTM, CDR2 ANQGSEA. The CDR3 length is 15 residues. V was pared by 7 bases and J by 0 bases, with 16 bases between. CDR3 protein: CSALIYSVSGNTIYF. The CDR3 bases are TGCAGCGCCTTGATCTACTCGGTCTCTGGAAACACCATATATTTT.

The chain has TRBV9 and TRBJ1-2; TRBD1 is a possible D gene (6 bases). The V end was cut by 4 bases, the J end by 3 bases, with 16 bases between. CDR3 length: 15 residues. CDR1 is SGDLS and CDR2 is YYNGEE in the germline V gene. The CDR3 sequence is CASSFTGSGDYGYTF. The CDR3 nucleotides are TGTGCCAGCAGCTTTACAGGGTCGGGGGACTATGGCTACACCTTC.

The V gene is TRBV5-1, the J gene TRBJ2-3; D is unresolved. Trimming removed 4 bases from V and 2 bases from J, with 5 bases in between. This CDR3 spans 12 amino acids. Germline V CDR1 and CDR2: SGHRS, YFSETQ. CDR3 amino acids: CASSITTDTQYF. In DNA, the CDR3 is TGCGCCAGCAGCATCACCACAGATACGCAGTATTTT.

The chain is built from TRBV29-1 and TRBJ1-1; a weak D match, TRBD1 (5 bases). The CDR3 consists of 16 residues. Deletions cut 8 bases from V and 5 bases from J, with 27 bases between. Germline V gene sequence: CDR1 SQVTM, CDR2 ANQGSEA. The CDR3 DNA follows: TGCAGCATACATGAAGGGGCAGGGAAGCTTTGGACTGAAGCTTTCTTT. Translating it yields CSIHEGAGKLWTEAFF.

The chain joins TRBV6-1 to TRBJ2-7; the D call may be TRBD1 or TRBD2 (5 bases each). Deletions cut 10 bases from V and 0 bases from J, with 13 bases between. CDR3 length: 13 residues. From germline, CDR1 is MNHNS and CDR2 SASEGT. In DNA, the CDR3 is TGTGCCATCCGGGACCGCATCTCCTACGAGCAGTACTTC. Its protein is CAIRDRISYEQYF.

A few counts support this clone. V and J are TRBV7-6 and TRBJ1-2, with 11 bases identical to TRBD1. CDR1 SGHVS and CDR2 FNYEAQ come from the germline V gene. This CDR3 spans 17 amino acids. Germline trimming cut 5 bases from V and 0 bases from J; bases unmatched to any gene: 8. The CDR3, as DNA: TGTGCCAGCAGCCAAGGACAGGGGGCCTTCCCTAACTATGGCTACACCTTC. Translating it yields CASSQGQGAFPNYGYTF. Together with reference TRBV7-6 and TRBJ1-2, the CDR3 gives the full variable domain: GAGVSQSPRYKVTKRGQDVALRCDPISGHVSLYWYRQALGQGPEFLTYFNYEAQQDKSGLPNDRFSAERPEGSISTLTIQRTEQRDSAMYRCASSQGQGAFPNYGYTFGSGTRLTVV.

The rearrangement joins TRBV5-1 to TRBJ2-1; TRBD1 matches 8 bases. V gave up 4 bases and J gave up 2 bases; unmatched junction bases: 8. Germline lookup yields CDR1 SGHRS and CDR2 YFSETQ. This CDR3 is built from 16 residues. CDR3 nucleotide sequence: TGCGCCAGCAGCGATAAGGACAGGGATCCCTACAATGAGCAGTTCTTC. Encoded protein: CASSDKDRDPYNEQFF. Full variable domain (outside the CDR3, taken from reference TRBV5-1 and TRBJ2-1): KAGVTQTPRYLIKTRGQQVTLSCSPISGHRSVSWYQQTPGQGLQFLFEYFSETQRNKGNFPGRFSGRQFSNSRSEMNVSTLELGDSALYLCASSDKDRDPYNEQFFGPGTRLTVL.

This chain uses TRBV11-2 with TRBJ2-7; D ambiguous. With 5 bases removed from V and 2 bases from J, the gap between germline ends came to 19 bases. Germline CDR1 reads SGHAT; CDR2 reads FQNNGV. This CDR3 spans 16 amino acids. The CDR3 loop is CASSPLARRGTYEQYF. The CDR3 nucleotides are TGTGCCAGCAGCCCCCTGGCGAGACGCGGAACCTACGAGCAGTACTTC.

This clone was counted a few times. The chain recombines TRBV10-3 with TRBJ2-5; the D is unclear. CDR1 ENHRY and CDR2 SYGVKD come from the germline V gene. V was clipped by 2 bases and J by 3 bases, with 4 bases between them. The CDR3 sequence is 12 residues long. CDR3 residues: CAISETEETQYF. The DNA for the CDR3 is TGTGCCATCAGTGAGACGGAAGAGACCCAGTACTTC.

This clone occurred a few times. V usage is TRBV19 and J usage is TRBJ2-2, with D perhaps TRBD1 (8 bases). The V and J ends lost 6 bases and 3 bases respectively, with 23 bases between them. The CDR3 covers 18 residues. Germline V gene data show CDR1 as LNHDA and CDR2 as SQIVND (reference sequence). The CDR3, as DNA: TGTGCCAGTAGCCCCCCCGGTACAGGGGGGGAGTACACCGGGGAGCTGTTTTTT. Its protein is CASSPPGTGGEYTGELFF.

The CDR3 nucleotides read TGTGCCAGCAGCCCGGGACAGGGCGTTGGGGAAAAACTGTTTTTT. It is translated as CASSPGQGVGEKLFF. V usage is TRBV5-4 and J usage is TRBJ1-4; 9 nucleotides agree with TRBD1. Germline V gives CDR1 SGHNT, CDR2 YYREEE (reference sequence). The CDR3 loop spans 15 amino acids. J lost 8 bases, V lost 4 bases, and 9 bases had no gene match. Full variable domain (rest looked up from reference TRBV5-4 and TRBJ1-4): ETGVTQSPTHLIKTRGQQVTLRCSSQSGHNTVSWYQQALGQGPQFIFQYYREEENGRGNFPPRFSGLQFPNYSSELNVNALELDDSALYLCASSPGQGVGEKLFFGSGTQLSVL.

The chain links TRBV19 to TRBJ1-1, with D perhaps TRBD1 (5 bases). Germline V gives CDR1 LNHDA, CDR2 SQIVND (reference sequence). V was cut by 10 bases and J by 1 base, with 16 bases left in between. The CDR3 spans 14 residues. CDR3 coding DNA: TGTGCCACGACTCGCAGGGTTAAGAACACTGAAGCTTTCTTT. This translates into CATTRRVKNTEAFF.

This clone came up once. The V call is TRBV6-5, the J call TRBJ1-4; 7 bases align to TRBD1. Unmatched junction bases numbered 6, after V lost 4 bases and J lost 4 bases. This CDR3 has 15 residues. The V gene's germline CDR1 is MNHEY and CDR2 SVGAGI. For the CDR3, the DNA is TGTGCCAGCAGTTTACAGGGGTCCTATAATGAAAAACTGTTTTTT. It specifies CASSLQGSYNEKLFF.

The V gene is TRBV12-5, the J gene TRBJ2-7, with TRBD2 matching 7 bases. This CDR3 has 14 residues. Losses at the gene ends were 7 bases for V and 6 bases for J; bases not matched to a gene: 12. Germline CDR1 and CDR2: LGHNT and FRNRAP. CDR3 amino acids: CASAPGLPIPEQYF. The CDR3 coding sequence is TGTGCTAGTGCCCCGGGACTACCGATTCCCGAGCAGTACTTC.

This clone has just one count. The chain links TRBV10-3 to TRBJ2-3; 7 nucleotides match TRBD1. Germline V gives CDR1 ENHRY, CDR2 SYGVKD. V lost 3 bases and J lost 6; bases outside the gene matches: 9. This CDR3 has 15 residues. The CDR3 loop is CAISEGTAPVDTQYF. DNA for the CDR3: TGTGCCATCAGTGAAGGGACAGCGCCAGTGGATACGCAGTATTTT.

The CDR3 loop is CASSVLMGKGGHAGELFF. In nucleotides, the CDR3 is TGTGCCAGCAGCGTACTTATGGGGAAGGGGGGGCACGCCGGGGAGCTGTTTTTT. The V and J genes are TRBV7-9 and TRBJ2-2; TRBD2 might be the D (7 bases). V was pared by 5 bases and J by 6 bases, with 25 bases between. Germline values: CDR1 SEHNR, CDR2 FQNEAQ (reference sequence). The length of the CDR3 is 18 residues.